These T cell receptor beta chains were read from a single sample in a study of T cell repertoires in cytomegalovirus infection. TCRdb ran MiXCR on the reads and lists one entry per CDR3 protein. This sample has around 900,000 distinct CDR3 sequences, with less than 40% found just once. Their specific antigens are unknown. The specimen was cultured CD8+ T cells from PBMCs, collected from culture after CMV antigen stimulation. The receptors derive from a human donor in good health (CMV status not recorded). Some clones in this sample may be carry-over from other donors' samples. Each CDR3 is given with its conserved first and last residue. The order of the fields is CDR3 length, V gene, J gene, clone size, D gene, CDR3 DNA, CDR3 protein. A D gene is named only where the DNA matches it firmly. Size is stated for part of the rows, as once, few or many counts, or as a class when the clone is expanded.

>13|TRBV29-1|TRBJ1-2|few|NA
TGCAGCGTTGATGCGGGCAGGGTTCGTGGCTACACCTTC
CSVDAGRVRGYTF
>15|TRBV28|TRBJ2-5|once|NA
TGTGCCAGCAGTTTCGAGGGGTATCTAGGAGAGACCCAGTACTTC
CASSFEGYLGETQYF
>15|TRBV27|TRBJ2-5|NA|NA
TGTGCCAGCAGTTCTAAAGGACGGCCTGGAGAGACCCAGTACTTC
CASSSKGRPGETQYF
>14|TRBV15|TRBJ2-1|few|NA
TGTGCCACCAGCAGAGATCTAGGGGGAGGTGAGCAGTTCTTC
CATSRDLGGGEQFF
>15|TRBV19|TRBJ2-6|NA|NA
TGTGCCAGTAGTATAATAGGGTCTGGGGCCAACGTCCTGACTTTC
CASSIIGSGANVLTF
>15|TRBV6-6|TRBJ2-3|NA|NA
TGTGCCAGCAGGTTTACCGTAGCGGTCACAGATACGCAGTATTTT
CASRFTVAVTDTQYF
>14|TRBV9|TRBJ2-1|NA|TRBD1
TGTGCCAGCAGCGTAGGGGACAGGGTGCATGAGCAGTTCTTC
CASSVGDRVHEQFF
>13|TRBV6-5|TRBJ2-2|few|NA
TGTGCCAGCAGTACCTATGCCCACGGGGAGCTGTTTTTT
CASSTYAHGELFF
>14|TRBV7-6|TRBJ1-3|few|NA
TGTGCCAGCAGCCCTTCCGAGCCTGGAAACACCATATATTTT
CASSPSEPGNTIYF
>14|TRBV7-6|TRBJ1-3|many|NA
TGTGCCAGCAGCTTGGGGGCGTCTGGAAACACCATATATTTT
CASSLGASGNTIYF
>12|TRBV29-1|TRBJ1-2|NA|NA
TGCAGCGTTGTTCTCAGGGGATATGGCTACACCTTC
CSVVLRGYGYTF
>13|TRBV13|TRBJ1-1|NA|NA
TGTGCCAGCAGCTTAGGGTCGACGGGTGAAGCTTTCTTT
CASSLGSTGEAFF
>16|TRBV6-1|TRBJ1-4|few|TRBD1
TGTGCCAGCAAACTCATGGGGGACAGGGTTAATGAAAAACTGTTTTTT
CASKLMGDRVNEKLFF
>13|TRBV12-5|TRBJ2-7|NA|NA
TGTGCTAGTGGTTTGGGGGTCAGTCGCGAGCAGTACTTC
CASGLGVSREQYF
>12|TRBV6-2/TRBV6-3|TRBJ2-1|once|NA
TGTGCCTTACGGACAGAATCCAATGAGCAGTTCTTC
CALRTESNEQFF
>12|TRBV19|TRBJ1-2|NA|NA
TGTGCCAGTAGTTTTGCAGCCTATGGCTACACCTTC
CASSFAAYGYTF
>15|TRBV27|TRBJ2-3|NA|NA
TGTGCCAGCAGTCTCCGATCGCCGCCGGGAGATACGCAGTATTTT
CASSLRSPPGDTQYF
>13|TRBV29-1|TRBJ1-3|NA|NA
TGCAGCGTTGAAGAAGGCTCTGGAAACACCATATATTTT
CSVEEGSGNTIYF
>17|TRBV12-3/TRBV12-4|TRBJ2-3|many|NA
TGTGCCAGCAGTTCTAGGGTTAGGGGAGTTGGCACAGATACGCAGTATTTT
CASSSRVRGVGTDTQYF
>14|TRBV13|TRBJ1-4|NA|NA
TGTGCCAGCAGATATTGGGGTGCTAATGAAAAACTGTTTTTT
CASRYWGANEKLFF
>14|TRBV6-5|TRBJ2-7|few|NA
TGTGCCAGCAGTTACGGGGTAGACTCCTACGAGCAGTACTTC
CASSYGVDSYEQYF
>18|TRBV19|TRBJ1-4|NA|TRBD1
TGTGCCAGTAGTATAGTCCGGGACAGGACGCCAACTAATGAAAAACTGTTTTTT
CASSIVRDRTPTNEKLFF
>17|TRBV24-1|TRBJ2-5|few|NA
TGTGCCACCAGTGATTCCGGGACGGCCTACCTCCAAGAGACCCAGTACTTC
CATSDSGTAYLQETQYF
>15|TRBV18|TRBJ2-1|NA|NA
TGTGCCAGCTCTCGTGGAACCTATAGGAACAATGAGCAGTTCTTC
CASSRGTYRNNEQFF
>13|TRBV6-6|TRBJ1-5|few|NA
TGTGCCAGCAGTTACTCGACGGCTCAGCCCCAGCATTTT
CASSYSTAQPQHF
>16|TRBV18|TRBJ2-1|NA|NA
TGTGCCAGCTCACCGGGCAGGACTACCCCCTACAATGAGCAGTTCTTC
CASSPGRTTPYNEQFF
>18|TRBV6-6|TRBJ2-4|NA|NA
TGTGCCAGCAGTTACTCGAGCGGACCAAACAGGGAGCGCAACATTCAGTACTTC
CASSYSSGPNRERNIQYF
>16|TRBV7-9|TRBJ2-1|many|NA
TGTGCCAGCAGCCGTAACGACGGAGCATACTACAATGAGCAGTTCTTC
CASSRNDGAYYNEQFF
>19|TRBV19|TRBJ1-5|few|TRBD1
TGTGCCAGTAGTATGGTGGAACTGATGACAGGGGGCATCAATCAGCCCCAGCATTTT
CASSMVELMTGGINQPQHF